The 16 T cell receptor beta chains presented below share a single source sample, sequenced in a study of neoadjuvant anti-PD-1 for oral cavity cancer. Only in-frame clones appear in the TCRdb table, and some are missing; sequencing was by immunoSEQ multiplex PCR. The data show approximately 72,000 clones, around 88% seen once. The specimen was PBMCs, collected before nivolumab (anti-PD-1) treatment. Receptors were obtained from a person between 40 and 85 years old with oral cavity squamous cell carcinoma.

The chain is built from TRBV4-1 and TRBJ2-7; D call uncertain. The germline V and J ends were trimmed by 1 base and 2 bases, with 15 bases remaining between them. This CDR3 spans 16 amino acids. Germline V CDR1 and CDR2: MGHRA, YSYEKL. The CDR3 protein is CASSQGSGRPTYEQYF. As DNA, the CDR3 is TGCGCCAGCAGCCAAGGGAGTGGGCGACCCACCTACGAGCAGTACTTC.

Concerning this clone itself: Because the CDR3 is missing its conserved closing phenylalanine or tryptophan, this is likely a read error. The DNA is omitted, as the CDR3 cannot be located on it reliably, and the CDR3 follows TCRdb's listing. This chain connects TRBV20-1 to TRBJ1-2; TRBD1 was called by the table and not checked on the DNA. Germline V lookup: CDR1 DFQATT, CDR2 SNEGSKA (reference sequence). Termini included, the CDR3 measures 10 amino acids. The chain's CDR3 is CSAPGTAQQI.

This sequence joins TRBV30 and TRBJ1-4; D remains ambiguous. This CDR3 has 13 residues. V was trimmed by 1 base and J by 7 bases, leaving 10 bases between them. Germline values: CDR1 GTSNPN, CDR2 SVGIG (reference sequence). CDR3 coding DNA: TGTGCCTGGAGTGGGGGATGGGGTGAAAAACTGTTTTTT. Amino acids: CAWSGGWGEKLFF.

This sequence joins TRBV19 and TRBJ1-5, with a tentative D call TRBD1 (5 bases). V was shortened by 7 bases and J by 2 bases, with 9 bases between the two germline ends. CDR3 length equals 13 residues. The germline CDR1 and CDR2 sequences are LNHDA and SQIVND (reference sequence). CDR3 sequence reads: CASTRDRNQPQHF. The CDR3 DNA reads as TGTGCCAGTACCAGGGATCGCAATCAGCCCCAGCATTTT.

The V call is TRBV9, the J call TRBJ2-1, with TRBD2 matching over 10 bases. The CDR3 length is 16 residues. CDR1 and CDR2 (germline): SGDLS, YYNGEE. Germline trimming cut 0 bases from V and 7 bases from J; bases unmatched to any gene: 7. In nucleotides, the CDR3 is TGTGCCAGCAGCGTAGGGGAGCGGGAGGGAGGGAATGAGCAGTTCTTC. This encodes CASSVGEREGGNEQFF. Full variable domain (rest looked up from reference TRBV9 and TRBJ2-1): DSGVTQTPKHLITATGQRVTLRCSPRSGDLSVYWYQQSLDQGLQFLIQYYNGEERAKGNILERFSAQQFPDLHSELNLSSLELGDSALYFCASSVGEREGGNEQFFGPGTRLTVL.

This clone was counted once. V usage is TRBV20-1 and J usage is TRBJ2-1, with 7 bases lining up with TRBD2. The CDR3 has 11 amino acids. Germline CDR1 and CDR2: DFQATT and SNEGSKA (reference sequence). Losses at the gene ends were 7 bases for V and 7 bases for J; bases not matched to a gene: 4. DNA for the CDR3: TGCAGTGGGACTAGTAATAATGAGCAGTTCTTC. It codes for CSGTSNNEQFF.

V usage is TRBV9 and J usage is TRBJ2-1, with 8 bases identical to TRBD2. The CDR3 has 15 residues. Unmatched junction bases numbered 4, after V lost 2 bases and J lost 3 bases. Germline V gene data show CDR1 as SGDLS and CDR2 as YYNGEE. The CDR3 loop reads CASSVSSGYYNEQFF. Written as DNA, the CDR3 is TGTGCCAGCAGCGTGTCTAGCGGGTACTACAATGAGCAGTTCTTC.

The chain joins TRBV6-5 to TRBJ2-3; D might be TRBD1 (6 bases). The CDR3 extends over 15 amino acids. Germline CDR1 is MNHEY and CDR2 is SVGAGI. V was cut by 2 bases and J by 0 bases, with 9 bases left in between. CDR3 sequence reads: CASSYGGLSTDTQYF. The CDR3 bases are TGTGCCAGCAGTTACGGGGGCCTAAGCACAGATACGCAGTATTTT.

The V call is TRBV19, the J call TRBJ1-1; D is undetermined. Trimming removed 3 bases from V and 7 bases from J, with 15 bases in between. The CDR3 is 14 residues long. Germline values: CDR1 LNHDA, CDR2 SQIVND (reference sequence). This CDR3 reads CASSISGLAGEAFF. Here the CDR3 DNA reads TGTGCCAGTAGTATCTCAGGATTAGCGGGTGAAGCTTTCTTT.

On this clone: This CDR3 is also generated by other DNA sequences in the sample. The gene calls are TRBV6-4 and TRBJ2-2, with D tentatively TRBD1 (5 bases). V shed 4 bases and J shed 2 bases, with 8 bases lying between them. The V gene's germline CDR1 is MRHNA and CDR2 SNTAGT. This CDR3 has 14 residues. The CDR3 sequence: CASSAQENTGELFF. For the CDR3, the DNA is TGTGCCAGCAGTGCACAGGAAAACACCGGGGAGCTGTTTTTT.

V is TRBV7-6 and J is TRBJ1-3; the D gene is possibly TRBD1 (6 bases). The CDR3 sequence is 14 residues long. CDR1 is SGHVS and CDR2 is FNYEAQ in the germline V gene. V shed 2 bases and J shed 4 bases, with 9 bases lying between them. This CDR3 is CASSLWDNGNTIYF. CDR3 coding DNA: TGTGCCAGCAGCTTATGGGACAACGGAAACACCATATATTTT.

The gene calls are TRBV14 and TRBJ1-3; maybe TRBD1 (5 bases). The CDR3 sequence is 13 residues long. The germline V gene has CDR1 SGHDN and CDR2 FVKESK. The V end lost 7 bases, the J end lost 2 bases, and 9 bases lay between the germline ends. The chain's CDR3 is CASTGKAGNTIYF. CDR3 DNA sequence: TGTGCCAGCACAGGGAAGGCTGGAAACACCATATATTTT.

This chain joins TRBV4-1 and TRBJ1-2; D perhaps matches TRBD1 (6 bases). Germline V gives CDR1 MGHRA, CDR2 YSYEKL. V lost 0 bases, J lost 6 bases, and 14 bases lay in between. The CDR3 extends over 15 amino acids. The DNA of the CDR3 is TGCGCCAGCAGCCAAGATCCGGGGGCTTGGGATGGCTACACCTTC. Encoded protein: CASSQDPGAWDGYTF.

This chain's CDR3 is CASSQVLVVQPQHF. CDR3 DNA: TGCGCCAGCAGCCAAGTGCTGGTGGTTCAGCCCCAGCATTTT. The J gene is TRBJ1-5, the V gene TRBV4-1; unclear D gene. V shed 1 base and J shed 6 bases, with 10 bases lying between them. The CDR3 spans 14 residues. Germline assignment: CDR1 MGHRA and CDR2 YSYEKL.

This chain links TRBV28 with TRBJ1-1; possible D gene TRBD1, 6 bases. Trimming shortened V by 3 bases and J by 4 bases, and 12 bases separated the two germline ends. CDR1 MDHEN and CDR2 SYDVKM come from the germline V gene. This CDR3 is 14 amino acids long. CDR3 residues: CASSFSRGRTEAFF. Written as DNA, the CDR3 is TGTGCCAGCAGTTTCAGCAGGGGTCGCACTGAAGCTTTCTTT. The full variable domain, its missing parts supplied by reference TRBV28 and TRBJ1-1, is DVKVTQSSRYLVKRTGEKVFLECVQDMDHENMFWYRQDPGLGLRLIYFSYDVKMKEKGDIPEGYSVSREKKERFSLILESASTNQTSMYLCASSFSRGRTEAFFGQGTRLTVV.

DNA for the CDR3: TGTGCCAGCAGTGAAGGACCTAGCGGCACCTACGAGCAGTACTTC. Its protein product is CASSEGPSGTYEQYF. This chain joins TRBV6-1 and TRBJ2-7, with 7 bases matching TRBD2. With V trimmed by 1 base and J by 2 bases, 5 bases remained unmatched. CDR1 is MNHNS and CDR2 is SASEGT in the germline V gene. The CDR3 is made up of 15 amino acids.